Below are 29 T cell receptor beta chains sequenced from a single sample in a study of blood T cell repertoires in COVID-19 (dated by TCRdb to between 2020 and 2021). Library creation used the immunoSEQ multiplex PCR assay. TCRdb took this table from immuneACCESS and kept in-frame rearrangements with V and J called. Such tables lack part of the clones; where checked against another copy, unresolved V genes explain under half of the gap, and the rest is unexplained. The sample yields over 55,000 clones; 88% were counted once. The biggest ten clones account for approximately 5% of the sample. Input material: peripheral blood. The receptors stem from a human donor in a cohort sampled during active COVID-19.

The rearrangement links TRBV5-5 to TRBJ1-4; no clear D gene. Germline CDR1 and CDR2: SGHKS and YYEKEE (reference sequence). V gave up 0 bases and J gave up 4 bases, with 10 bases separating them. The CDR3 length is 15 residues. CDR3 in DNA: TGTGCCAGCAGCTTGGTCGGACGGGATAATGAAAAACTGTTTTTT. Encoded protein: CASSLVGRDNEKLFF.

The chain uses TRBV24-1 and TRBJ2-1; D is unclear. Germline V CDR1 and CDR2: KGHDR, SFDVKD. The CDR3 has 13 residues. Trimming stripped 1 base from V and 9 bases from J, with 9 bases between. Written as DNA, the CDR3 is TGTGCCACCAGTGATTTCGGAGCAAGTGAGCAGTTCTTC. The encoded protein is CATSDFGASEQFF.

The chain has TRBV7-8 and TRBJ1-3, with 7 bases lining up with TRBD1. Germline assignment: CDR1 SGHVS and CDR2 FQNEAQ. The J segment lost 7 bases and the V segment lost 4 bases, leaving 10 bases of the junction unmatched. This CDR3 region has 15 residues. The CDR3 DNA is TGTGCCAGCAGCTCCACAGGGGCAGGCTTGAACACCATATATTTT. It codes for CASSSTGAGLNTIYF.

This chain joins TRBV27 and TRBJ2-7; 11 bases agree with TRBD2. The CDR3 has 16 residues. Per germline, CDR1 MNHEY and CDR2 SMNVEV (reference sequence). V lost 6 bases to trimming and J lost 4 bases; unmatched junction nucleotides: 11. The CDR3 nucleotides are TGTGCCAGCAGATCGCTAGCGGGAGGATCCTTTTACGAGCAGTACTTC. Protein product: CASRSLAGGSFYEQYF.

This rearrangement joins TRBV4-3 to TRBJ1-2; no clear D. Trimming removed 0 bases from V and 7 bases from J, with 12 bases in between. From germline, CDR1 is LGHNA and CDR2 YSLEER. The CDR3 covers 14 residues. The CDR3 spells CASSQDARQAGYTF. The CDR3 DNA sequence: TGCGCCAGCAGCCAAGATGCCCGCCAGGCTGGCTACACCTTC.

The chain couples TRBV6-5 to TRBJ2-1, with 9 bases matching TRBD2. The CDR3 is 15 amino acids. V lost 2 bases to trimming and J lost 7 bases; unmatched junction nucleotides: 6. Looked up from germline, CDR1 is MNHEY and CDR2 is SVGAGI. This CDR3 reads CASSYGASGTNEQFF. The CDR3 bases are TGTGCCAGCAGTTACGGGGCTAGCGGGACAAATGAGCAGTTCTTC.

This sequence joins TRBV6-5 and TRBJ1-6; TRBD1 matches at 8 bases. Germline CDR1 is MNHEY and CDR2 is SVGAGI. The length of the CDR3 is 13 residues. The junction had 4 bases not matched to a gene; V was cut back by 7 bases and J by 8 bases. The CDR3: CASKGQGHSPLHF. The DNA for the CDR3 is TGTGCCAGCAAAGGACAGGGCCATTCACCCCTCCACTTT.

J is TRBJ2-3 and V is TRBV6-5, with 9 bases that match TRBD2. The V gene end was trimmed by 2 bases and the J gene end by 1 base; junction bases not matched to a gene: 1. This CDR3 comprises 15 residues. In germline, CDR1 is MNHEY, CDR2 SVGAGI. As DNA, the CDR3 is TGTGCCAGCAGTTACGGGACTAGCCGCACAGATACGCAGTATTTT. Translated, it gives CASSYGTSRTDTQYF.

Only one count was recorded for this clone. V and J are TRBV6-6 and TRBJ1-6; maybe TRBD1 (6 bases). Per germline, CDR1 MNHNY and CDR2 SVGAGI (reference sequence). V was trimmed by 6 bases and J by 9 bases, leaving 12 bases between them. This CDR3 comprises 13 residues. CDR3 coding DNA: TGTGCCAGCAGCGACAGGTTGGCTTCACCCCTCCACTTT. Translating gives CASSDRLASPLHF.

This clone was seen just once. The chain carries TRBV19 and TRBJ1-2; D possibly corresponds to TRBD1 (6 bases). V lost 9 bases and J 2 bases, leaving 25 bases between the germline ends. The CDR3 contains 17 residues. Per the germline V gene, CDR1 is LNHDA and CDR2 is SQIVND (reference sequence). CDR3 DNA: TGTGCCAGCAACCTGGGGGCAGGGGCCTCGAAGAACTATGGCTACACCTTC. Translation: CASNLGAGASKNYGYTF. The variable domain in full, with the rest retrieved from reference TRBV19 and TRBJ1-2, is DGGITQSPKYLFRKEGQNVTLSCEQNLNHDAMYWYRQDPGQGLRLIYYSQIVNDFQKGDIAEGYSVSREKKESFPLTVTSAQKNPTAFYLCASNLGAGASKNYGYTFGSGTRLTVV.

The DNA for the CDR3 is TGTGCCAGCAGCTGGACCGCTGAGGGGACCCAGTACTTC. Translated: CASSWTAEGTQYF. The chain couples TRBV7-9 to TRBJ2-5, with a tentative D call TRBD2 (5 bases). The CDR3 totals 13 residues. V lost 4 bases and J lost 7, with 13 bases in between. Germline V gene sequence: CDR1 SEHNR, CDR2 FQNEAQ (reference sequence).

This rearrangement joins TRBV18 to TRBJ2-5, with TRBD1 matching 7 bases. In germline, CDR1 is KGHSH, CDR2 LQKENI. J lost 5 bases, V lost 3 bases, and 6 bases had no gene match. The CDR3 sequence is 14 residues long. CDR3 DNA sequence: TGTGCCAGCTCACCGGACAGGCTCGACGAGACCCAGTACTTC. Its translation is CASSPDRLDETQYF.

The CDR3 region has the DNA TGTGCCAGCAGCCAACGACAGGCGCCGAATCAGCCCCAGCATTTT. This sequence encodes CASSQRQAPNQPQHF. This sequence joins TRBV4-2 and TRBJ1-5; a weak D match, TRBD1 (6 bases). Germline-derived CDR1 and CDR2 are LGHNA and YNFKEQ. This CDR3 is built from 15 residues. The V end lost 2 bases, the J end lost 4 bases, and 12 bases lay between the germline ends.

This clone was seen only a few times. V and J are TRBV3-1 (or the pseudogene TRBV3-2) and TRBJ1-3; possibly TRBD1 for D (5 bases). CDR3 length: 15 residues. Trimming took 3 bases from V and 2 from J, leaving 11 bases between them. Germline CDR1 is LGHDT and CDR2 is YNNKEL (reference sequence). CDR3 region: CASSQGGFPGNTIYF. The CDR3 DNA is TGTGCCAGCAGCCAGGGGGGTTTCCCTGGAAACACCATATATTTT.

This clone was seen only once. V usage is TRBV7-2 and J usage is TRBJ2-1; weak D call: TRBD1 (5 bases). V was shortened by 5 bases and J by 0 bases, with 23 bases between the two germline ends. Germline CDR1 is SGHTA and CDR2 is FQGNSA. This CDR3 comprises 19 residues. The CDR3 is CASSKGLIRAVSSYNEQFF. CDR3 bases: TGTGCCAGCAGCAAGGGGCTCATCCGGGCAGTTAGCTCCTACAATGAGCAGTTCTTC.

The CDR3 DNA follows: TGTGCCAGCAGTTTAAACGCGGGAGGTCGTAACAGAGATACGCAGTATTTT. It translates to CASSLNAGGRNRDTQYF. The V and J genes are TRBV28 and TRBJ2-3; TRBD2 matches 8 bases. Germline values: CDR1 MDHEN, CDR2 SYDVKM. Unmatched junction bases numbered 12, after V lost 2 bases and J lost 5 bases. The CDR3 has 17 residues.

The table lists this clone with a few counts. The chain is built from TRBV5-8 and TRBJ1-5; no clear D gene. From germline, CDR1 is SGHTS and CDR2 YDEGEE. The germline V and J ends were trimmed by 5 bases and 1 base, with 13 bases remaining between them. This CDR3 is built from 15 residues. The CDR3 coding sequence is TGTGCCAGCAGACGGCCGGCGGGAAGCAATCAGCCCCAGCATTTT. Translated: CASRRPAGSNQPQHF.

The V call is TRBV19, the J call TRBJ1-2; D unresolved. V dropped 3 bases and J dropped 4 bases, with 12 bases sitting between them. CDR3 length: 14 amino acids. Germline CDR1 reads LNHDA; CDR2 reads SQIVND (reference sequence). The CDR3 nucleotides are TGTGCCAGTAGTATGATTCGGCAGGCCTATGGCTACACCTTC. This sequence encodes CASSMIRQAYGYTF.

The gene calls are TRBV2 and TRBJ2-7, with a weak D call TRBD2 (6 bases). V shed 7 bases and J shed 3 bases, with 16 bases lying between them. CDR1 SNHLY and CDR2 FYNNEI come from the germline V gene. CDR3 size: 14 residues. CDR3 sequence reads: CASIGGGVGYEQYF. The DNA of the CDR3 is TGTGCCAGCATCGGTGGAGGGGTCGGCTACGAGCAGTACTTC.

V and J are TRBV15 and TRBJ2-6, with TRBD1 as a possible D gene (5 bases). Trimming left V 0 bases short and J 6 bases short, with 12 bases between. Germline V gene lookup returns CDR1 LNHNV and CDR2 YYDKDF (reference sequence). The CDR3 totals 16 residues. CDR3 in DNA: TGTGCCACCAGCAGAGATACCAGGGTGCCGGCCAACGTCCTGACTTTC. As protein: CATSRDTRVPANVLTF. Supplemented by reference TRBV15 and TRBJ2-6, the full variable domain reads DAMVIQNPRYQVTQFGKPVTLSCSQTLNHNVMYWYQQKSSQAPKLLFHYYDKDFNNEADTPDNFQSRRPNTSFCFLDIRSPGLGDTAMYLCATSRDTRVPANVLTFGAGSRLTVL.

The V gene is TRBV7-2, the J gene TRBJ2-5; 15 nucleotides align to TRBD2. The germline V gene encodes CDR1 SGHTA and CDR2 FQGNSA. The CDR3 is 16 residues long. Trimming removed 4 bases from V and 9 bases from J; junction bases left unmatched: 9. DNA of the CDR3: TGTGCCAGCAGCTCAACTCCGGGACTAGCGGGGGGAGCCCAGTACTTC. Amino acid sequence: CASSSTPGLAGGAQYF.

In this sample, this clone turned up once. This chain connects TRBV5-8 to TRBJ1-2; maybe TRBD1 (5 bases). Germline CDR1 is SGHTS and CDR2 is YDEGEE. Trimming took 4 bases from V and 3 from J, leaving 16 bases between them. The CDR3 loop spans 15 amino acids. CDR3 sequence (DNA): TGTGCCAGCAGCCGGGAGGCAGGGCGGGACTATGGCTACACCTTC. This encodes CASSREAGRDYGYTF.

The CDR3 is CAWKVKGQGAIYEQYF. In DNA, the CDR3 is TGTGCCTGGAAGGTTAAAGGACAGGGGGCGATCTACGAGCAGTACTTC. V gene TRBV30 combines with J gene TRBJ2-7; 11 nucleotides align to TRBD1. Per the germline V gene, CDR1 is GTSNPN and CDR2 is SVGIG (reference sequence). J lost 3 bases, V lost 4 bases, and 11 bases had no gene match. The CDR3 loop spans 16 amino acids.

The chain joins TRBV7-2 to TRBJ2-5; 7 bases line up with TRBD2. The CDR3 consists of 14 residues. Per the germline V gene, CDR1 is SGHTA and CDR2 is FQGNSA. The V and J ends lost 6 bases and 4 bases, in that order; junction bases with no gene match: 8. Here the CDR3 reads CASSTRERRETQYF. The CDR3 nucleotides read TGTGCCAGCAGTACGCGGGAGCGGCGAGAGACCCAGTACTTC. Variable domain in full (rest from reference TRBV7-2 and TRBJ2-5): GAGVSQSPSNKVTEKGKDVELRCDPISGHTALYWYRQSLGQGLEFLIYFQGNSAPDKSGLPSDRFSAERTGGSVSTLTIQRTQQEDSAVYLCASSTRERRETQYFGPGTRLLVL.

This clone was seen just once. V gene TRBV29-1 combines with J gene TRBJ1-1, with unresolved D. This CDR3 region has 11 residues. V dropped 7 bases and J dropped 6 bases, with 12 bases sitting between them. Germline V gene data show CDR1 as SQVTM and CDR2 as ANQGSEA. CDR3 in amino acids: CSAVVVAEAFF. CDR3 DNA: TGCAGCGCGGTTGTTGTCGCTGAAGCTTTCTTT.

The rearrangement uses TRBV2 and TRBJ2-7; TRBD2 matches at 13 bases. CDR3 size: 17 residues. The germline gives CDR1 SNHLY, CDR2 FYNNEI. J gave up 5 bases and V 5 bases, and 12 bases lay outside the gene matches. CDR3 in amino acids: CASSPGLAGVGGNEQYF. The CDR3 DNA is TGTGCCAGCAGTCCCGGACTAGCGGGAGTCGGAGGAAACGAGCAGTACTTC.

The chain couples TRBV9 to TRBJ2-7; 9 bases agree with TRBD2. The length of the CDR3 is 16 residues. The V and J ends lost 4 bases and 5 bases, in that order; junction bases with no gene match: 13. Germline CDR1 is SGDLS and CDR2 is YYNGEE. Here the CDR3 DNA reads TGTGCCAGCAGCTGGGGGGCGGGAGGGCCCCTGGACGAGCAGTACTTC. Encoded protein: CASSWGAGGPLDEQYF.

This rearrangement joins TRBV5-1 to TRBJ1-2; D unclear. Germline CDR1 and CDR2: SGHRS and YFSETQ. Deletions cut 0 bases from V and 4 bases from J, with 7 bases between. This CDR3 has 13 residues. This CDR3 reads CASSLGVVYGYTF. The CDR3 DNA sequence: TGCGCCAGCAGCTTGGGTGTAGTCTATGGCTACACCTTC.

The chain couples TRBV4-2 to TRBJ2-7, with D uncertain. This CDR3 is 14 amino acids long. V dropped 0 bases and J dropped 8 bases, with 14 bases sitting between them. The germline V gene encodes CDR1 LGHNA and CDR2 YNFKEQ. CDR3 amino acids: CASSQDGGPYQQYF. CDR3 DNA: TGTGCCAGCAGCCAAGATGGTGGGCCTTACCAGCAGTACTTC.